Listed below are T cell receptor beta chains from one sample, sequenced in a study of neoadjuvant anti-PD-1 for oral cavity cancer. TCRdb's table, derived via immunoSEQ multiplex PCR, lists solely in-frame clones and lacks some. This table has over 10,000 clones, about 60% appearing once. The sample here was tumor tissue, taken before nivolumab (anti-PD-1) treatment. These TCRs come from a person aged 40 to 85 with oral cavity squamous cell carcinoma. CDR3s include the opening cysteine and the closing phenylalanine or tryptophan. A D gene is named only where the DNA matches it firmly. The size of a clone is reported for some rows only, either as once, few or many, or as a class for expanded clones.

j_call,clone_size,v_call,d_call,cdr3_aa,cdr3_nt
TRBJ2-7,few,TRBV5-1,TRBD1,CASSLGGQGAYEQYF,TGCGCCAGCAGTTTGGGGGGACAGGGGGCCTACGAGCAGTACTTC
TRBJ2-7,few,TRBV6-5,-,CASRQGDYEQYF,TGTGCCAGCAGGCAAGGAGACTACGAGCAGTACTTC
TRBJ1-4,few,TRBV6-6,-,CASTGRGEKLFF,TGTGCCAGCACCGGGCGCGGTGAAAAACTGTTTTTT
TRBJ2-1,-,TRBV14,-,CASSPSGALSYNEQFF,TGTGCCAGCAGCCCCTCAGGGGCCCTCTCCTACAATGAGCAGTTCTTC
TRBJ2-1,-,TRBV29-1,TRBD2,CSVGGSGLGSYNEQFF,TGCAGCGTTGGGGGCTCGGGACTAGGCTCCTACAATGAGCAGTTCTTC
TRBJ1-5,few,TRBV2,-,CAGGLRGNQPQHF,TGTGCCGGAGGCCTTAGGGGTAATCAGCCCCAGCATTTT
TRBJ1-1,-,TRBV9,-,CASSVDPGPNTEAFF,TGTGCCAGCAGCGTAGACCCGGGCCCGAACACTGAAGCTTTCTTT
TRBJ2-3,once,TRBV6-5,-,CASSYGSTDTQYF,TGTGCCAGCAGTTACGGCTCCACAGATACGCAGTATTTT
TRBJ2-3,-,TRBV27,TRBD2,CASRISGRVEGDTQYF,TGTGCCAGCAGAATTAGCGGGAGGGTCGAGGGAGATACGCAGTATTTT
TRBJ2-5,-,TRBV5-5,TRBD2,CASGSGDRETQYF,TGTGCCAGCGGCAGCGGGGATCGAGAGACCCAGTACTTC
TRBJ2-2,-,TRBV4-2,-,CASSFDGSTGELFF,TGTGCCAGCAGCTTCGACGGGAGCACCGGGGAGCTGTTTTTT
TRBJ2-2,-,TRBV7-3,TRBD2,CASSFAGTSVSELFF,TGTGCCAGCAGCTTTGCCGGGACTAGCGTATCGGAGCTGTTTTTT
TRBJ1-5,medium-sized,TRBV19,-,CASSGPYSNQPQHF,TGTGCCAGTAGTGGACCCTATAGCAATCAGCCCCAGCATTTT
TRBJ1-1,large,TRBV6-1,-,CASSGLRGTEAFF,TGTGCCAGCAGCGGACTCAGGGGTACTGAAGCTTTCTTT
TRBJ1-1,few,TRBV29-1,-,CSVESTGTEAFF,TGCAGCGTTGAGTCCACGGGGACTGAAGCTTTCTTT
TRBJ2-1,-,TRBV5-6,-,CASSLVGQGRVNEQFF,TGTGCCAGCAGCTTGGTAGGGCAGGGGAGGGTCAATGAGCAGTTCTTC
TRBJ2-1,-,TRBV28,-,CASSSQGGGGHNEQFF,TGTGCCAGCAGTTCCCAGGGAGGGGGAGGACACAATGAGCAGTTCTTC
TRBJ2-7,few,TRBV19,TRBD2,CASSIVSGRAEQYF,TGTGCCAGTAGTATCGTTAGCGGGAGAGCCGAGCAGTACTTC
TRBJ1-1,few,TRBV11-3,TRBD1,CASSSGGPTEAFF,TGTGCCAGCAGCTCAGGGGGACCCACTGAAGCTTTCTTT
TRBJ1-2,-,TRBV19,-,CASSRNYGYTF,TGTGCCAGTAGCCGTAACTATGGCTACACCTTC
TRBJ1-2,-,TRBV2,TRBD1,CASRRQGNNYGYTF,TGTGCCAGCAGAAGACAGGGAAATAACTATGGCTACACCTTC
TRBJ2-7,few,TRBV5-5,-,CASSFLLASYEQYF,TGTGCCAGCAGCTTCCTACTAGCATCCTACGAGCAGTACTTC
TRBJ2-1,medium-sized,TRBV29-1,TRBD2,CSVEAPQRETYNEQFF,TGCAGCGTTGAAGCCCCCCAGCGGGAGACCTACAATGAGCAGTTCTTC
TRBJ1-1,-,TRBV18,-,CASSPRDTDTEAFF,TGTGCCAGCTCACCCCGGGACACCGACACTGAAGCTTTCTTT
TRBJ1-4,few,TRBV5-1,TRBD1,CASSRTGTDEKLFF,TGCGCCAGCAGCCGGACCGGGACAGACGAAAAACTGTTTTTT
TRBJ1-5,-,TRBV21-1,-,CASSPRLNGNQPQHF,TGTGCCAGCAGCCCAAGGTTGAATGGCAATCAGCCCCAGCATTTT
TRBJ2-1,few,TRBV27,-,CASSGGLVNEQFF,TGTGCCAGCAGTGGGGGACTGGTCAATGAGCAGTTCTTC
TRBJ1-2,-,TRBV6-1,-,CASSLQVIGLYGYTF,TGTGCCAGCAGTTTGCAGGTCATAGGACTCTATGGCTACACCTTC
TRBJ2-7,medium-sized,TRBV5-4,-,CASSTPGLGYEQYF,TGTGCCAGCAGCACACCCGGACTGGGCTACGAGCAGTACTTC
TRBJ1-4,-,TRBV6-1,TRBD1,CASSETGTGNEKLFF,TGTGCCAGCAGTGAAACCGGGACAGGGAATGAAAAACTGTTTTTT
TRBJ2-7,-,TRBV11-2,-,CASSSKDFTYEQYF,TGTGCCAGCAGCTCAAAGGACTTTACCTACGAGCAGTACTTC
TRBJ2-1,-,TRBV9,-,CASSVGQLRMAQFF,TGTGCCAGCAGCGTAGGGCAACTAAGAATGGCGCAGTTCTTC
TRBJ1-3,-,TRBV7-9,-,CASSSGAGNTIYF,TGTGCCAGCAGCTCGGGTGCGGGAAACACCATATATTTT
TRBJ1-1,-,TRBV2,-,CASSLDGNTEAFF,TGTGCCAGCAGCCTCGACGGGAACACTGAAGCTTTCTTT
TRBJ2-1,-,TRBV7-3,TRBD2,CASSPRIAGVNEQFF,TGTGCCAGCAGCCCAAGGATCGCGGGAGTCAATGAGCAGTTCTTC
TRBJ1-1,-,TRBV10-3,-,CAISGAQGNTEAFF,TGTGCCATCAGTGGGGCACAGGGGAACACTGAAGCTTTCTTT
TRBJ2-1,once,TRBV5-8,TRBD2,CASSLAGAYNEQFF,TGTGCCAGCAGCTTAGCGGGAGCCTACAATGAGCAGTTCTTC
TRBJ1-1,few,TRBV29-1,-,CSVPGLNTEAFF,TGCAGCGTTCCAGGGTTAAACACTGAAGCTTTCTTT
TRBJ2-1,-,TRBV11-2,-,CASSQPGLPNEQFF,TGTGCCAGCAGCCAACCGGGACTCCCAAATGAGCAGTTCTTC
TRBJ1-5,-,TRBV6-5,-,CASSYVLEQPQHF,TGTGCCAGCAGTTACGTCCTAGAGCAGCCCCAGCATTTT
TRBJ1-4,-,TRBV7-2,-,CASSESGTLQLDDRRKLFF,TGTGCCAGCAGCGAATCCGGGACCCTCCAGTTAGACGATAGGCGAAAACTGTTTTTT
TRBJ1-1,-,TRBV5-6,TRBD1,CASRPGQGRTEAFF,TGTGCCAGCAGACCTGGACAGGGGAGAACTGAAGCTTTCTTT
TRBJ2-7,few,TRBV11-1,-,CASSPGEFISYEQYF,TGTGCCAGCAGCCCCGGTGAGTTCATCTCCTACGAGCAGTACTTC
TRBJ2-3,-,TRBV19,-,CASSTGRRTDTQYF,TGTGCCAGTTCGACTGGGCGGCGCACAGATACGCAGTATTTT
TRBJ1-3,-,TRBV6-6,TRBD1,CAVGDRAGSGNTIYF,TGTGCCGTGGGGGACAGGGCAGGTTCTGGAAACACCATATATTTT
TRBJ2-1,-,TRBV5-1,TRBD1,CASSWDSLLSSYNEQFF,TGCGCCAGCAGCTGGGACAGCCTTTTAAGCTCCTACAATGAGCAGTTCTTC
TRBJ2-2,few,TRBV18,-,CASSRREFPTGELFF,TGTGCCAGCTCACGACGGGAGTTTCCGACCGGGGAGCTGTTTTTT
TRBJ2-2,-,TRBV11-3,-,CASSEQTGELFF,TGTGCCAGCAGCGAACAGACCGGGGAGCTGTTTTTT
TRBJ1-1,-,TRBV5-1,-,CASSLGAFTRATEAFF,TGCGCCAGCAGCTTGGGGGCGTTTACCAGGGCCACTGAAGCTTTCTTT
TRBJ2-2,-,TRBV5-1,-,CASSLVEGGNGELFF,TGCGCCAGCAGCTTGGTCGAAGGGGGAAACGGGGAGCTGTTTTTT
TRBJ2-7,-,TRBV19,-,CASSMAADEQYF,TGTGCCAGTAGTATGGCGGCAGACGAGCAGTACTTC
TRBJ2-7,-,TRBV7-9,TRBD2,CASSLGAYSGKYYEQYF,TGTGCCAGCAGCTTAGGAGCCTATAGCGGGAAATACTACGAGCAGTACTTC
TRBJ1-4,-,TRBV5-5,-,CASSRYASDSFNEKLFF,TGTGCCAGCAGCCGATACGCGTCGGACAGCTTTAATGAAAAACTGTTTTTT
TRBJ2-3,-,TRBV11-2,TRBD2,CASSPGLAGALHTDTQYF,TGTGCCAGCAGTCCCGGACTAGCGGGAGCCCTACACACAGATACGCAGTATTTT